The TCR beta chain under discussion was sequenced for a study of CD8+ T cells in alopecia areata. Trimming stripped 7 bases from V and 3 bases from J, with 18 bases between. Germline V gives CDR1 SEHNR, CDR2 FQNEAQ (reference sequence). The CDR3 has 15 residues. Sequencing relied on a cDNA template that was reverse transcribed from extracted RNA. Only in-frame clones appear in the TCRdb table, and some are missing; sequencing was by immunoSEQ multiplex PCR. The repertoire holds 150,000 to 250,000 clones, with over 45% as singletons. This clone was observed a handful of times. This sample's treatment: oral pan-JAK inhibitor, 5-10 mg twice daily.

The material was CD4+ T cells sorted from blood, obtained at week 24, from a patient treated with tofacitinib. The receptor comes from a human donor with alopecia areata. The chain links TRBV7-9 to TRBJ1-2, with a tentative D call TRBD1 (5 bases). The CDR3: CASTADTGKYYGYTF. The CDR3 DNA follows: TGTGCCAGCACCGCCGACACAGGAAAATACTATGGCTACACCTTC. Full variable domain (remainder filled in from reference TRBV7-9 and TRBJ1-2): DTGVSQNPRHKITKRGQNVTFRCDPISEHNRLYWYRQTLGQGPEFLTYFQNEAQLEKSRLLSDRFSAERPKGSFSTLEIQRTEQGDSAMYLCASTADTGKYYGYTFGSGTRLTVV.